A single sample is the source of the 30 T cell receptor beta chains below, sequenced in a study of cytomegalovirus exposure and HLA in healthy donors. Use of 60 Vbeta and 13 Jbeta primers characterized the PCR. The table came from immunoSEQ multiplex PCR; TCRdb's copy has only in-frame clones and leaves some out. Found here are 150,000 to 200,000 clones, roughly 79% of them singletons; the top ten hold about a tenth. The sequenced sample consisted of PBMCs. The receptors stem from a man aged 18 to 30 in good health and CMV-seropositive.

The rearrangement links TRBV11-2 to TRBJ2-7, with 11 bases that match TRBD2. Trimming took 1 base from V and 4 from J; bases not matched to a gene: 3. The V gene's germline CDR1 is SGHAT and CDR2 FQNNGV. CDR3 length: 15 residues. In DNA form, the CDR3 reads TGTGCCAGCAGCTTAGTGACTAGCGGGAAGTACGAGCAGTACTTC. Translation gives CASSLVTSGKYEQYF.

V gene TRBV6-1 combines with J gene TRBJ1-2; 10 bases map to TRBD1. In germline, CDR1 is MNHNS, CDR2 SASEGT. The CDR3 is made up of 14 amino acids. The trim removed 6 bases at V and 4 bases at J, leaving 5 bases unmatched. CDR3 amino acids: CASRTGGRSYGYTF. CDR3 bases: TGTGCCAGCAGGACAGGGGGCAGAAGCTATGGCTACACCTTC.

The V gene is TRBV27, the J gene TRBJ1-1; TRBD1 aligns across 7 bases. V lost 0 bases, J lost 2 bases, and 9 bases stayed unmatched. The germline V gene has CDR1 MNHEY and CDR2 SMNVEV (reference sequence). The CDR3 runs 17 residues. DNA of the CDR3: TGTGCCAGCAGTTTATCCGGGACAGTGAGCCCTAACACTGAAGCTTTCTTT. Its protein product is CASSLSGTVSPNTEAFF.

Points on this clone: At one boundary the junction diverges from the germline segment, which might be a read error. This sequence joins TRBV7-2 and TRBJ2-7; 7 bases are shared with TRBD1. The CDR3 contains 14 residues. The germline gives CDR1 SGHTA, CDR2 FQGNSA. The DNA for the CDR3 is TGTGCCAGCACCTTACCCGGACAGGACTACGAGCAGTACTTC. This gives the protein CASTLPGQDYEQYF.

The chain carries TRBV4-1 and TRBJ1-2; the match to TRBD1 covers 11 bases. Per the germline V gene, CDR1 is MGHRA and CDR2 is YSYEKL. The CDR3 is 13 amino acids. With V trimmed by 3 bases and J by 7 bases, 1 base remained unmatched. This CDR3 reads CASSQDRGLGYTF. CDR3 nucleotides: TGCGCCAGCAGCCAGGACAGGGGGCTTGGCTACACCTTC.

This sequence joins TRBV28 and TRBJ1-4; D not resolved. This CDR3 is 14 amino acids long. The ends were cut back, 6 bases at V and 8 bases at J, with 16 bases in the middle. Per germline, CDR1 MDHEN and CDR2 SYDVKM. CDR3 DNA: TGTGCCAGCAGGCCCTCGAGTCATCGGGAAAAACTGTTTTTT. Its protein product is CASRPSSHREKLFF.

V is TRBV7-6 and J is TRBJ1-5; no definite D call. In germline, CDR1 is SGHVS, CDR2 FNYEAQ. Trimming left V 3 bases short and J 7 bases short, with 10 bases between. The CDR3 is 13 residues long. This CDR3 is CASSLLPGQPQHF. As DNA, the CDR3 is TGTGCCAGCAGCTTGCTCCCGGGACAGCCCCAGCATTTT.

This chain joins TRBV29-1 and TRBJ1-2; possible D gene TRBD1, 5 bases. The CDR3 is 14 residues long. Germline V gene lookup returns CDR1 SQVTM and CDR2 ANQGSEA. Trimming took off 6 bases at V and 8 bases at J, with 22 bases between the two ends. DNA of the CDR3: TGCAGCGTACTGAAAACAGGATTAAAGAAGGGCTACACCTTC. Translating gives CSVLKTGLKKGYTF.

The CDR3 sequence: CASSDTLRNYGYTF. As DNA, the CDR3 is TGTGCCAGCAGTGATACACTAAGGAACTATGGCTACACCTTC. The genes are TRBV6-1 and TRBJ1-2; no clear D. CDR1 MNHNS and CDR2 SASEGT come from the germline V gene. Between the trimmed V and J ends, which lost 3 bases and 2 bases, there was a span of 10 bases. The CDR3 is made up of 14 amino acids.

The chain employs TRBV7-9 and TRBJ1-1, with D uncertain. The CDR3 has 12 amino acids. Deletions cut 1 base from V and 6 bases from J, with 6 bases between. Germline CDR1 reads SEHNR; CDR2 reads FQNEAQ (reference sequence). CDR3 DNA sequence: TGTGCCAGCAGCTTAGAGCCCCCTGAAGCTTTCTTT. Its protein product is CASSLEPPEAFF.

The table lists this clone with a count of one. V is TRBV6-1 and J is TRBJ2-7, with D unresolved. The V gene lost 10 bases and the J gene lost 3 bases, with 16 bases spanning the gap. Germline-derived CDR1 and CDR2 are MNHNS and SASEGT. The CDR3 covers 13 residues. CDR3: CAIRNPAGYEQYF. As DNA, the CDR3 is TGTGCCATAAGAAACCCAGCAGGCTACGAGCAGTACTTC.

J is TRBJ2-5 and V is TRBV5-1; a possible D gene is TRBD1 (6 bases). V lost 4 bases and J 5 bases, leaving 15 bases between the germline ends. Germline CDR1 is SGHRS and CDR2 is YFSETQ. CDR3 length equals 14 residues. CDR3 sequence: CASSPGRGAETQYF. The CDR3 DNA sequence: TGCGCCAGCAGCCCTGGCAGGGGTGCGGAGACCCAGTACTTC.

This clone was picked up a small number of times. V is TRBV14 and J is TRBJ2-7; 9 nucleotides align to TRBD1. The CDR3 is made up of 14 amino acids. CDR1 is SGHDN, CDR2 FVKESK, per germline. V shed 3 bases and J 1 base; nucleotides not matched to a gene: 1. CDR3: CASSHGQGSYEQYF. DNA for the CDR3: TGTGCCAGCAGCCATGGACAGGGGTCCTACGAGCAGTACTTC.

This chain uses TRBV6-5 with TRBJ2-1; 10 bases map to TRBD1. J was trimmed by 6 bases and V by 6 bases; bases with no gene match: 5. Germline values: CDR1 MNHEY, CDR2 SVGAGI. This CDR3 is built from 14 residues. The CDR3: CASRTGTGVNEQFF. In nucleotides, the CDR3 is TGTGCCAGCAGAACCGGGACAGGGGTCAATGAGCAGTTCTTC.

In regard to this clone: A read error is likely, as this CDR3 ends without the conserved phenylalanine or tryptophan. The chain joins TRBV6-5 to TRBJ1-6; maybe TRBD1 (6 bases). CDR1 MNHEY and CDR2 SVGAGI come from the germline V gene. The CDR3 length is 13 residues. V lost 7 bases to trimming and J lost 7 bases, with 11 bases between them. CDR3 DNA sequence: TGTGCCAGCAAAACAGGGCGGAATTCACCCCTCCACCTT. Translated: CASKTGRNSPLHL.

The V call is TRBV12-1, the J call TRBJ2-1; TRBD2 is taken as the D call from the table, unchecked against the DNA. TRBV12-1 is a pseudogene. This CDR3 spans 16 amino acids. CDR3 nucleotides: TGTGCCAGCAGCTTTGAAGTGGGGGGACCCTACAATGAGCAGTTCTTC. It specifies CASSFEVGGPYNEQFF.

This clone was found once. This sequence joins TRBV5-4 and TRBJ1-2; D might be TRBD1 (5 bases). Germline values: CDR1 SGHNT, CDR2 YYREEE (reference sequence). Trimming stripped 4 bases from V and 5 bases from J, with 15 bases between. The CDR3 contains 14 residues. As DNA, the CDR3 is TGTGCCAGCAGCCCCGGGGGGAGAGGGTATGGCTACACCTTC. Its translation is CASSPGGRGYGYTF.

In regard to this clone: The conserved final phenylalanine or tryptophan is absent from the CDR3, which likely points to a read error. The CDR3 DNA is TGTGCCAGTAGTTACAGTCCCAATTCACCCCTCCACCTT. Translating gives CASSYSPNSPLHL. V and J are TRBV19 and TRBJ1-6; the D is unclear. The CDR3 loop spans 13 amino acids. V was cut by 5 bases and J by 7 bases, with 9 bases left in between. Germline assignment: CDR1 LNHDA and CDR2 SQIVND (reference sequence).

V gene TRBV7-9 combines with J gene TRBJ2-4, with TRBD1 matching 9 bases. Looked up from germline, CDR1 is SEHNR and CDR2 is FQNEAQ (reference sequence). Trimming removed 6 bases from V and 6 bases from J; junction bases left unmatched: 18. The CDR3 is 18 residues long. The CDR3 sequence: CASRSLVRTGVRGNIQYF. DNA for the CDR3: TGTGCCAGCAGGTCTCTGGTACGGACAGGGGTCAGGGGAAACATTCAGTACTTC.

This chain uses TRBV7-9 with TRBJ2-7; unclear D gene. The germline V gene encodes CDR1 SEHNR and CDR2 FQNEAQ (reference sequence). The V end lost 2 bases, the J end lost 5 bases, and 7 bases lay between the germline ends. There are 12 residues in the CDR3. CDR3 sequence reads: CASSLKSHEQYF. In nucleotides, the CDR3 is TGTGCCAGCAGCTTAAAGAGCCACGAGCAGTACTTC.

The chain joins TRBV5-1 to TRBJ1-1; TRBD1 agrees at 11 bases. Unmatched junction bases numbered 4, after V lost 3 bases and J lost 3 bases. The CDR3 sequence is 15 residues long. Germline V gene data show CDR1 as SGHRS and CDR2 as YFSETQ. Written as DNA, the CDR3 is TGCGCCAGCAGCTCAGGACAGGGGGCAGACACTGAAGCTTTCTTT. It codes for CASSSGQGADTEAFF.

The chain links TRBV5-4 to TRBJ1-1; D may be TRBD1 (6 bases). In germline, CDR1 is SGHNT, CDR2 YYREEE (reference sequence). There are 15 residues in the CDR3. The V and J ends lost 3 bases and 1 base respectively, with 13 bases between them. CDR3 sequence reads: CASSSPGGGNTEAFF. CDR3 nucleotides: TGTGCCAGCAGCTCCCCGGGAGGGGGGAACACTGAAGCTTTCTTT.

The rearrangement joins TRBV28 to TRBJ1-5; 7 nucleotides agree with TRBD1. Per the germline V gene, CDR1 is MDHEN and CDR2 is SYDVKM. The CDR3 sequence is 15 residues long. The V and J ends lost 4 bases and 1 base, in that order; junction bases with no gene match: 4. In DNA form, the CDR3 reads TGTGCCAGCAGTTCGTCAGGGGGAAGCAATCAGCCCCAGCATTTT. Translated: CASSSSGGSNQPQHF.

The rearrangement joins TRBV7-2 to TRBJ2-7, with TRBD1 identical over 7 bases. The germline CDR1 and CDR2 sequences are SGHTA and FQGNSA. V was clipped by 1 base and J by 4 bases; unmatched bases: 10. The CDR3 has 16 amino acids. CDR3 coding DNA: TGTGCCAGCAGCTTAGTCATAGGACAGGACCCTTACGAGCAGTACTTC. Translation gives CASSLVIGQDPYEQYF.

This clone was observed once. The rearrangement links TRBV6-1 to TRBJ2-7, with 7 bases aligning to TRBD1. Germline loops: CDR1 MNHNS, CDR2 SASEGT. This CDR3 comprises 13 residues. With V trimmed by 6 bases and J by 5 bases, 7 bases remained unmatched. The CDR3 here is CASSLQGSHEQYF. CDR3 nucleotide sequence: TGTGCCAGCAGCCTACAGGGGTCCCACGAGCAGTACTTC.

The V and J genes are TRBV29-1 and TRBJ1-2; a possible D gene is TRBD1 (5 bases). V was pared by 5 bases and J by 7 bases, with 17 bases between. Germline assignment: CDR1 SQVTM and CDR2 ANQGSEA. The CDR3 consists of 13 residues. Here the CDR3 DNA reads TGCAGCGTTTTCGACATTTGGGGCGGTGGCTACACCTTC. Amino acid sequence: CSVFDIWGGGYTF.

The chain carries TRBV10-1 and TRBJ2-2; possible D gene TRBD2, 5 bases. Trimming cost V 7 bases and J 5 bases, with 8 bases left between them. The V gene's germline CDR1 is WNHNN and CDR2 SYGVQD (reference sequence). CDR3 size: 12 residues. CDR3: CASKGSTGELFF. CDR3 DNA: TGCGCCAGCAAAGGGAGTACCGGGGAGCTGTTTTTT.

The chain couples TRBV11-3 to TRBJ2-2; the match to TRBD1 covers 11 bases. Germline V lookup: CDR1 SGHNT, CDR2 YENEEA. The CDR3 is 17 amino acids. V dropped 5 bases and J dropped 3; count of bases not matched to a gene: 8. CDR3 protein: CASSPPWDRGDTGELFF. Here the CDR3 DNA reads TGTGCCAGCAGCCCCCCCTGGGACAGGGGGGACACCGGGGAGCTGTTTTTT.

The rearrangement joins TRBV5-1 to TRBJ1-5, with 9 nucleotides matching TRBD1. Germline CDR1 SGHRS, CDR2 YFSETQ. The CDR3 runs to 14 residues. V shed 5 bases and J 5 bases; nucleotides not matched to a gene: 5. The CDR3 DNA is TGCGCCAGCAGACGGACAGGGGACTATCAGCCCCAGCATTTT. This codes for CASRRTGDYQPQHF.

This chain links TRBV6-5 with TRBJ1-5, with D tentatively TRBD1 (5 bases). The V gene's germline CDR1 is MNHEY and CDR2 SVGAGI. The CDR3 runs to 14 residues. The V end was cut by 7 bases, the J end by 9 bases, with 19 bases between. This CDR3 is CASTETGEAGPQHF. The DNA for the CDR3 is TGTGCCAGCACCGAAACGGGGGAGGCTGGGCCCCAGCATTTT.